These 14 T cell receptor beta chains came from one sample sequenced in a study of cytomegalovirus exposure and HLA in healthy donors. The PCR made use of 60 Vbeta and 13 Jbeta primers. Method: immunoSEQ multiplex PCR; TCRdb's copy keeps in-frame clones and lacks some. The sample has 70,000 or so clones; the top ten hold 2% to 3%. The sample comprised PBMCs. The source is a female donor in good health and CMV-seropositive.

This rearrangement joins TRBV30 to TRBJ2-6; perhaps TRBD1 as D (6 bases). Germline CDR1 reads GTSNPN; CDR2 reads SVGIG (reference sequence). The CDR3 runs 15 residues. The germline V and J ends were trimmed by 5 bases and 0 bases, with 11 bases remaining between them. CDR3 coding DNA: TGTGCCTGGGAGACAGGTCTCTCTGGGGCCAACGTCCTGACTTTC. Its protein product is CAWETGLSGANVLTF.

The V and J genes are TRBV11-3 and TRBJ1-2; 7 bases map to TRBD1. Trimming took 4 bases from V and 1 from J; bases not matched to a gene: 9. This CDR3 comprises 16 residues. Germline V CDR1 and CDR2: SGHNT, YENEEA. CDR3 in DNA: TGTGCCAGCAGCTCGGGACAGCAGATCATTAACTATGGCTACACCTTC. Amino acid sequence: CASSSGQQIINYGYTF.

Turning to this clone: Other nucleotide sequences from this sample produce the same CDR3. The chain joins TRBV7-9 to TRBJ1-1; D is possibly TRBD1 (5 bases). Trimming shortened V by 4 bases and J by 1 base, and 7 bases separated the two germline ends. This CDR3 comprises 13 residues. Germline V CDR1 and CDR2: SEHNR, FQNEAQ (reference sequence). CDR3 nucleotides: TGTGCCAGCAGCTCAACAGGGAACACTGAAGCTTTCTTT. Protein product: CASSSTGNTEAFF.

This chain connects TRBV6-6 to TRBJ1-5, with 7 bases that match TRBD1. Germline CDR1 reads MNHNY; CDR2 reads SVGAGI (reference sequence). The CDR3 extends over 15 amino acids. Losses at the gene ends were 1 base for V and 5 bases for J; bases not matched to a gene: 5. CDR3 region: CASSYFQGDDQPQHF. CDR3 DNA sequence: TGTGCCAGCAGTTACTTCCAGGGGGACGATCAGCCCCAGCATTTT.

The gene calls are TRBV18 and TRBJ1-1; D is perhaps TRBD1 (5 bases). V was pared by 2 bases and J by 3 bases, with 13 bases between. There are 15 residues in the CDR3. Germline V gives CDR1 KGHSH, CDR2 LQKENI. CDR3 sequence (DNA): TGTGCCAGCTCACCATCAGCAGGGTGGGACACTGAAGCTTTCTTT. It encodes CASSPSAGWDTEAFF.

CDR3 sequence (DNA): TGCGCCAGCAGCCAAGACCTCGGCAGGCAGTACGAGCAGTACTTC. This encodes CASSQDLGRQYEQYF. The chain links TRBV4-3 to TRBJ2-5; D remains unclear. The J call may be in error: the DNA end matches TRBJ2-7 better. The germline gives CDR1 LGHNA, CDR2 YSLEER. The CDR3 consists of 15 residues.

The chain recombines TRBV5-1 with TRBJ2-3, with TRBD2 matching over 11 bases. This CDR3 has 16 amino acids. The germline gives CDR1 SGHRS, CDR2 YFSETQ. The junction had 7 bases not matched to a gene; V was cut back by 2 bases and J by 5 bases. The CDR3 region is CASSFTTGLAGDTQYF. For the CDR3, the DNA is TGCGCCAGCAGCTTCACGACAGGACTAGCGGGAGATACGCAGTATTTT.

CDR3 DNA sequence: TGTGCCAGCAGCGTAGCTTTAGGGGACAGGCTGGGGGGCTACACCTTC. This translates into CASSVALGDRLGGYTF. V and J are TRBV9 and TRBJ1-2; 8 bases align to TRBD1. Trimming cost V 0 bases and J 8 bases; bases outside gene matches: 12. The CDR3 sequence is 16 residues long. The germline CDR1 and CDR2 sequences are SGDLS and YYNGEE.

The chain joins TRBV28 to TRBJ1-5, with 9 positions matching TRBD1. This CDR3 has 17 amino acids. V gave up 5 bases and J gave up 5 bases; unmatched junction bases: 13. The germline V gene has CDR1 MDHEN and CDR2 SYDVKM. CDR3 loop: CASSLMRGTGNHQPQHF. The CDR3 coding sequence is TGTGCCAGCAGTCTGATGCGCGGGACAGGGAACCATCAGCCCCAGCATTTT.

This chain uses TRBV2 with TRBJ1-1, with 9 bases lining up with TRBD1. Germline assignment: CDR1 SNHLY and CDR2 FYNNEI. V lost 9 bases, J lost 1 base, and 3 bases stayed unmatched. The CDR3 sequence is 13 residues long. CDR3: CASNRGPNTEAFF. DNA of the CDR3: TGTGCCAGTAACAGGGGGCCGAACACTGAAGCTTTCTTT.

The CDR3 protein is CASSSQDQGGNNEKLFF. The CDR3 DNA follows: TGTGCCAGCTCATCACAAGATCAGGGGGGCAATAATGAAAAACTGTTTTTT. The chain couples TRBV18 to TRBJ1-4, with 7 bases fitting TRBD1. The CDR3 contains 17 residues. The germline CDR1 and CDR2 sequences are KGHSH and LQKENI. Losses at the gene ends were 5 bases for V and 4 bases for J; bases not matched to a gene: 13.

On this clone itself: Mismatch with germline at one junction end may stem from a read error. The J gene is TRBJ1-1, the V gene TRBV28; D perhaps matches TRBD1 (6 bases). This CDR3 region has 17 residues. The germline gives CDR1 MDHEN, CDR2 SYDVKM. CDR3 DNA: TGTGCCAGCAGTCTACAGGGAACTAGGTTTACGGAGGTTGAAGATTTCTTT. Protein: CASSLQGTRFTEVEDFF.

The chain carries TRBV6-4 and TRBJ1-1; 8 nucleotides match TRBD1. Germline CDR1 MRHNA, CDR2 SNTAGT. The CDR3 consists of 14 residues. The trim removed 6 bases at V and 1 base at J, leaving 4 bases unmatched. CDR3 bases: TGTGCCAGCAGGGGGACAGGCCGGAACACTGAAGCTTTCTTT. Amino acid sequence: CASRGTGRNTEAFF.

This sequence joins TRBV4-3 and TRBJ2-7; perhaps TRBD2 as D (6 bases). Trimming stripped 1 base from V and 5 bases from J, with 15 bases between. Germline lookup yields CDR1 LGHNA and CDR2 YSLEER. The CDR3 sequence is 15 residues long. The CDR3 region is CASSQGLVWENEQYF. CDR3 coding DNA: TGCGCCAGCAGCCAAGGACTAGTCTGGGAAAACGAGCAGTACTTC.